Included here is one T cell receptor beta chain sequence, with context. Its antigen is currently unknown. Germline V gene sequence: CDR1 MDHEN, CDR2 SYDVKM. The CDR3 is made up of 18 amino acids. Trimming left V 8 bases short and J 6 bases short, with 29 bases between. The library targeted TCRbeta and was prepared with unique molecular identifiers. Using its own MiXCR run on the PCR reads, TCRdb lists one record per CDR3 protein. The table records a few hundred thousand distinct CDR3 sequences, roughly a quarter of them present only once. This sample was included in a study of T-cell reconstitution after alpha-beta-depleted transplantation in children. The study's findings and limits: Roughly two months post-transplant, alpha-beta T cells reportedly originated from several hundred graft clones that had expanded.

This chain uses TRBV28 with TRBJ2-1; tentatively, D is TRBD2 (6 bases). Sequences were derived from PBMCs, sampled before TCRalphabeta/CD19-depleted stem cell transplant. This clonotype originated in a boy younger than two with Wiskott-Aldrich syndrome, due to receive a stem cell transplant. This CDR3 reads CASSLPATTREFGNEQFF. The CDR3 bases are TGTGCCAGCTCCTTACCAGCGACGACCCGGGAGTTTGGCAATGAGCAGTTCTTC.